A selection of T cell receptor beta chains follows, all from one sample in a study of metastatic and nonmetastatic thyroid tumors. TCRdb used MiXCR to call clones anew from the PCR reads. In the table there are 30,000 to 45,000 clones, around 28% of which are singletons. Sequencing used blood. Receptors were obtained from a male donor with papillary thyroid cancer or a benign thyroid nodule (not recorded which). Some clones in this sample may be carry-over from other donors' samples. Both conserved end residues are part of each CDR3. The order of the fields is J gene, V gene, clone size, D gene, CDR3 DNA, CDR3 protein. The D gene is left open where the match is weak. Clone sizes are given selectively: once, few, many, or a class where the clone is expanded.

TRBJ2-3	TRBV6-1	medium-sized	TRBD2	TGTGCCAGCAGTAGGACTAGCGGGAGTTCAGATACGCAGTATTTT	CASSRTSGSSDTQYF
TRBJ1-5	TRBV30	many	NA	TGTGCCTGGAGACAGGACAGCAATCAGCCCCAGCATTTT	CAWRQDSNQPQHF
TRBJ2-7	TRBV5-5	NA	NA	TGTGCCAGCAGCCTTGGGCCTAGCGAATACGAGCAGTACTTC	CASSLGPSEYEQYF
TRBJ2-3	TRBV28	few	NA	TGTGCCAGCGGTAGGGTAACAGATACGCAGTATTTT	CASGRVTDTQYF
TRBJ1-1	TRBV6-1	NA	TRBD1	TGTGCCAGTGGGACAGGGGGCATGAACACTGAAGCTTTCTTT	CASGTGGMNTEAFF
TRBJ2-5	TRBV20-1	NA	NA	TGCAGTGCGAGAGAGGGGGTCGGAGAGACCCAGTACTTC	CSAREGVGETQYF
TRBJ2-1	TRBV5-4	many	NA	TGTGCCAGCAGCTTTACAGACTACAATGAGCAGTTCTTC	CASSFTDYNEQFF
TRBJ2-5	TRBV27	many	TRBD2	TGTGCCAGCAGTTTAGGGACTAGCAGAGAGACCCAGTACTTC	CASSLGTSRETQYF
TRBJ2-3	TRBV2	NA	NA	TGTGCCAGCAGTGAGAGCGGGTCTAGCACAGATACGCAGTATTTT	CASSESGSSTDTQYF
TRBJ2-3	TRBV20-1	medium-sized	NA	TGCAGTGCCGTTTACTACGCGATCCGAAGCACAGATACGCAGTATTTT	CSAVYYAIRSTDTQYF
TRBJ2-7	TRBV20-1	few	TRBD2	TGCAGTGCCCCCGGGAGGGGCGGGAGATTCAACGAGCAGTACTTC	CSAPGRGGRFNEQYF
TRBJ1-5	TRBV4-1	NA	NA	TGCGCCAGCAGCCAAGTGTCAGGTAGCAATCAGCCCCAGCATTTT	CASSQVSGSNQPQHF
TRBJ1-1	TRBV15	NA	NA	TGTGCCACCAGCAGGATGGTAGGCAGGGGGAACACTGAAGCTTTCTTT	CATSRMVGRGNTEAFF
TRBJ1-6	TRBV19	many	NA	TGTGCCAGTAGTATGTTGGATTCACCCCTCCACTTT	CASSMLDSPLHF
TRBJ1-5	TRBV6-4	few	NA	TGTGCCAGCAGCTTCTCCTCGTGGCAGGCTAGCAATCAGCCCCAGCATTTT	CASSFSSWQASNQPQHF
TRBJ2-7	TRBV20-1	few	NA	TGCAGTGCTAGCCCGAACTCCGGACTTACCTACGAGCAGTACTTC	CSASPNSGLTYEQYF
TRBJ2-1	TRBV28	many	NA	TGTGCCAGCAGTTCCCAGATCAATGAGCAGTTCTTC	CASSSQINEQFF
TRBJ2-7	TRBV20-1	NA	TRBD1	TGCAGTGCAGAAAACCGGGACAGAGAGTTCGAGCAGTACTTC	CSAENRDREFEQYF
TRBJ1-4	TRBV20-1	many	TRBD1	TGCAGTGCTACGACAGGGGGCCCGAATGAAAAACTGTTTTTT	CSATTGGPNEKLFF
TRBJ2-1	TRBV27	few	TRBD2	TGTGCCAGCAGTCTAGGGACTAGCACCGATGAGCAGTTCTTC	CASSLGTSTDEQFF
TRBJ1-6	TRBV24-1	few	TRBD1	TGTGCCACCAATTCCGGGACAGATAATTCACCCCTCCACTTT	CATNSGTDNSPLHF
TRBJ2-5	TRBV5-1	NA	TRBD2	TGCGCCAGCAGCTTCGGGGGGAGTGTGGAGACCCAGTACTTC	CASSFGGSVETQYF
TRBJ1-1	TRBV6-2/TRBV6-3	medium-sized	NA	TGTGCCAGCAGTTTAGGCGGGAACACTGAAGCTTTCTTT	CASSLGGNTEAFF
TRBJ1-2	TRBV11-2	NA	NA	TGTGCCAGCAGCTTAGATCGGCGGCCTTCCCCAAACTATGTCTACACCTTC	CASSLDRRPSPNYVYTF
TRBJ2-3	TRBV20-1	NA	NA	TGCAGTGCTCTGCAGGGGGGGCGGGGCACAGATACGCAGTATTTT	CSALQGGRGTDTQYF
TRBJ1-2	TRBV5-1	NA	NA	TGCGCCAGCAGCTTGGCAGGTACGAGAGAAGGCTACACCTTC	CASSLAGTREGYTF
TRBJ1-6	TRBV29-1	many	NA	TGCAGCGCCGGGGACTATAATTCACCCCTCCACTTT	CSAGDYNSPLHF
TRBJ2-7	TRBV20-1	NA	NA	TGCAGTGTTGATAGGGGTAGGAACGAGCAGTACTTC	CSVDRGRNEQYF
TRBJ2-5	TRBV19	many	TRBD2	TGTGCCAGTAGTGGTAGCGGGAGAGGAGAGACCCAGTACTTC	CASSGSGRGETQYF
TRBJ1-6	TRBV28	few	NA	TGTGCCAGCATCCCGGGGGGGAATTCACCCCTCCACTTT	CASIPGGNSPLHF
TRBJ1-2	TRBV7-2	NA	NA	TGTGCCAGCAGCTCGATAGTGGCTGGCTACACCTTC	CASSSIVAGYTF
TRBJ2-5	TRBV6-1	few	NA	TGTGCCAGCAGCCGGTGGCGGGGATCCCAAGAGACCCAGTACTTC	CASSRWRGSQETQYF
TRBJ1-1	TRBV15	few	TRBD1	TGTGCCACCAGCGGGACAGGGAGGTGGACTGAAGCTTTCTTT	CATSGTGRWTEAFF
TRBJ2-3	TRBV7-8	many	NA	TGTGCCAGCAGCTTAGCTACAGGGTCGGATACGCAGTATTTT	CASSLATGSDTQYF
TRBJ2-2	TRBV11-2	few	NA	TGTGCCAGCAGCCATTACCTCGTGAGCGGGCTTAACACCGGGGAGCTGTTTTTT	CASSHYLVSGLNTGELFF
TRBJ2-7	TRBV12-3/TRBV12-4	NA	NA	TGTGCCAGCAGTTTGATGGGCGGGCCAGGGAACGAGCAGTACTTC	CASSLMGGPGNEQYF
TRBJ1-3	TRBV18	NA	NA	TGTGCCAGCTCACGGGACATAACCTCTGGAAACACCATATATTTT	CASSRDITSGNTIYF
TRBJ2-7	TRBV20-1	once	NA	TGCAGTGCCAAGGCTTTTGACTACGAGCAGTACTTC	CSAKAFDYEQYF
TRBJ2-7	TRBV12-3/TRBV12-4	medium-sized	NA	TGTGCCAGCAGCGCCACCTACGAGCAGTACTTC	CASSATYEQYF
TRBJ1-2	TRBV7-2	NA	TRBD1	TGTGCCAGCGGCGACCAGGGGGCTATTAACTATGGCTACACCTTC	CASGDQGAINYGYTF
TRBJ2-2	TRBV3-1	many	NA	TGTGCCAGCAGCCAAGAACGGTGGGGGGCTAGCGACGGGGAGCTGTTTTTT	CASSQERWGASDGELFF
TRBJ1-3	TRBV6-1	few	TRBD1	TGTGCCAGCAAACGGACAGGGGGCTTTGCTGGAAACACCATATATTTT	CASKRTGGFAGNTIYF
TRBJ2-7	TRBV11-3	NA	NA	TGTGCCAGCAGCTCCCGGGACTCGAATTACGAGCAGTACTTC	CASSSRDSNYEQYF
TRBJ2-2	TRBV29-1	many	TRBD2	TGCAGCCCCGGGGGGGGGGGTAGGACCGGGGAGCTGTTTTTT	CSPGGGGRTGELFF
TRBJ2-2	TRBV11-3	NA	NA	TGTGCCAGCAGCATCCGAGGGATCGGGGAGCTGTTTTTT	CASSIRGIGELFF
TRBJ1-6	TRBV5-1	medium-sized	NA	TGCGCCAGCCTTAGTCAGGTCGTAGATTCACCCCTCCACTTT	CASLSQVVDSPLHF
TRBJ1-3	TRBV28	few	TRBD1	TGTGCCAGAAGACTCCGGGACAGGGACCCTGGAAACACCATATATTTT	CARRLRDRDPGNTIYF
TRBJ1-6	TRBV6-1	NA	NA	TGTGCCAGCAGTGCCACAGCGGGGGGTAGCTCCTATAATTCACCCCTCCACTTT	CASSATAGGSSYNSPLHF
TRBJ2-1	TRBV7-6	NA	NA	TGTGCCAGCAGCTTAGGGTGGGAGGAGCCCTACAATGAGCAGTTCTTC	CASSLGWEEPYNEQFF
TRBJ2-1	TRBV6-2/TRBV6-3	few	NA	TGTGCCAGCAGTTACCCCGGGACAAAATACAATGAGCAGTTCTTC	CASSYPGTKYNEQFF
TRBJ2-7	TRBV3-1	NA	NA	TGTGCCAGCAGCCAAGAAGGGCTGGGCTCCGGCGAGCAGTACTTC	CASSQEGLGSGEQYF
TRBJ2-2	TRBV11-3	medium-sized	TRBD1	TGTGCCAGCAGCTTAGTGGGGACAGGGACGATGAGCACCGGGGAGCTGTTTTTT	CASSLVGTGTMSTGELFF
TRBJ2-7	TRBV20-1	NA	NA	TGCAGTGCTATTTCCCCCGCCCACGCCCCATACGAGCAGTACTTC	CSAISPAHAPYEQYF
TRBJ2-5	TRBV11-2	many	TRBD1	TGTGCCAGCAGCTTGTCGGGACAGCGCATCCAAGAGACCCAGTACTTC	CASSLSGQRIQETQYF